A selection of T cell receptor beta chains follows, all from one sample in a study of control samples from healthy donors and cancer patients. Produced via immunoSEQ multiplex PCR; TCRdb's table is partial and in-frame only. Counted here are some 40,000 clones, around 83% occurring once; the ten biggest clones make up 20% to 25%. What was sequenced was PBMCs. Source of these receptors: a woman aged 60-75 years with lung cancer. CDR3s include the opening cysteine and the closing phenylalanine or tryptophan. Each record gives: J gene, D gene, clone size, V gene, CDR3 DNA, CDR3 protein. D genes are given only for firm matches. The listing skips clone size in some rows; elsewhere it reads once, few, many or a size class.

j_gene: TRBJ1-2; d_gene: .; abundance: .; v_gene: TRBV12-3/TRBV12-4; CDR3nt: TGTGCCAGCAACCCCCCGGACGGCTACACCTTC; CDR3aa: CASNPPDGYTF
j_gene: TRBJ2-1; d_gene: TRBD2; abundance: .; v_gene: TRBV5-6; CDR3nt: TGTGCCAGCAGCAATCCGGGACTAGCGGGAAAAAATGAGCAGTTCTTC; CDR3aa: CASSNPGLAGKNEQFF
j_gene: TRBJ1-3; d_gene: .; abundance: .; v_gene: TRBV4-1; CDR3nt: TGCGCCAGCAGCCCCGAGGACAGCTCTGGAAACACCATATATTTT; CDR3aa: CASSPEDSSGNTIYF
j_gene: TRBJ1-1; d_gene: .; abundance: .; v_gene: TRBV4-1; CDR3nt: TGCGCCAGCAGCCTCTCAGCGGCAGGGAGGGACACTGAAGCTTTCTTT; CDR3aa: CASSLSAAGRDTEAFF
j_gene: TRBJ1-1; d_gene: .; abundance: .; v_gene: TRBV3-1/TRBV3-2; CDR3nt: TGTGCCAGCAGCCAGGGGGAGTGGAGTGAAGCTTTCTTT; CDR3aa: CASSQGEWSEAFF
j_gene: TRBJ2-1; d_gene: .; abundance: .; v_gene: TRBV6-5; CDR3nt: TGTGCCAGCAGTTACTCGCCTGAGGCCTACAATGAGCAGTTCTTC; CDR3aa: CASSYSPEAYNEQFF
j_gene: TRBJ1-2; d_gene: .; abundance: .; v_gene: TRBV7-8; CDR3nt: TGTGCCAGCAGCTTGGGCAGGGGCAACTATGGCTACACCTTC; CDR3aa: CASSLGRGNYGYTF
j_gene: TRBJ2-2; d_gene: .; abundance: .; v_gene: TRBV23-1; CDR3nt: TGCGCCAGCAGTCAATCGGTCCGACCATACCGGGGAGCTGTTTTT; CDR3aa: CASSQSVRPYRGAVF
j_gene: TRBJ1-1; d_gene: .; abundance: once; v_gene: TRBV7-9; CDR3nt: TGTGCCAGCAGCTTAGCGGGAAATTTGAACACTGAAGCTTTCTTT; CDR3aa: CASSLAGNLNTEAFF
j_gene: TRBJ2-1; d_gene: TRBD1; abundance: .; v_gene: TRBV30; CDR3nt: TGTGCCTGGACCACAGGGGGGAACTACAATGAGCAGTTCTTC; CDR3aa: CAWTTGGNYNEQFF
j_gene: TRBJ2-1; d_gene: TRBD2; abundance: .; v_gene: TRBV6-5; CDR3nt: TGTGCCAGCAGTTACTCAGGACTAGCGGGAGGGGAGCAGTTCTTC; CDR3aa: CASSYSGLAGGEQFF
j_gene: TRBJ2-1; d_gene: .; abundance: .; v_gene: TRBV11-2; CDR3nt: TGTGCCAGCAGCTTAGGGCAGGGGATGTACAATGAGCAGTTCTTC; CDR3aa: CASSLGQGMYNEQFF
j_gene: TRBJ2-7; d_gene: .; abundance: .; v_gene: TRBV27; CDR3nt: TGTGCCAGCAGTATCTCCCAAGAGGCTGGCGAGCAGTACTTC; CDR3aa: CASSISQEAGEQYF
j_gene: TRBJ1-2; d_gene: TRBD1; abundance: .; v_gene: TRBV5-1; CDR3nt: TGCGCCAGCAGATACGACCCCGTTGACAGGGCCTACACCTTC; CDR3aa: CASRYDPVDRAYTF
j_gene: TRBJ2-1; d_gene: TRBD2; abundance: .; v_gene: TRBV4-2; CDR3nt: TGTGCCAGCAGCCCGAGCTCGACGGGAGGGCCGAGGGATGAGCAGTTCTTC; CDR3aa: CASSPSSTGGPRDEQFF
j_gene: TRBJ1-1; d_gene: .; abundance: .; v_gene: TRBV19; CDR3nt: TGTGCCAGTAAGGTGTATTTGGGGGGACGGACTGAAGCTTTCTTT; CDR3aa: CASKVYLGGRTEAFF
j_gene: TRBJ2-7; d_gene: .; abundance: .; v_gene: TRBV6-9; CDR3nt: TGTGCCAGCAGTTATTACCTCCGGGGTTTTCTCGGGGAGCAGTACTTC; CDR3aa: CASSYYLRGFLGEQYF
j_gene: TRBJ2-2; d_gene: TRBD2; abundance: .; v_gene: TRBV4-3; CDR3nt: TGCGCCAGCAGCCAAGAAACTAGCGGGATCACCGGGGAGCTGTTTTTT; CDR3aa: CASSQETSGITGELFF
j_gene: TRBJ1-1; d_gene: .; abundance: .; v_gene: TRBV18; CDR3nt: TGTGCCAGCTCACCCGGTTGGGAGAACACTGAAGCTTTCTTT; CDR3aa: CASSPGWENTEAFF
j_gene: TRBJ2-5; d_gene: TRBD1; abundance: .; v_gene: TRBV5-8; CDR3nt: TGTGCCAGCAGTCAATGGACAGGGGGGGACCAAGAGACCCAGTACTTC; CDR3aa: CASSQWTGGDQETQYF
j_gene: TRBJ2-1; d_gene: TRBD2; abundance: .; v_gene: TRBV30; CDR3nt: TGTGCCTGGAGTGGTAGCGGGAGGCCGGATGAGCAGTTCTTC; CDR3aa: CAWSGSGRPDEQFF
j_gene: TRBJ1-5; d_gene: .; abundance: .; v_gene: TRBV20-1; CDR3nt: TGCAGTGCTAGTCCGACAGATAGCAATCAGCCCCAGCATTTT; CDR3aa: CSASPTDSNQPQHF
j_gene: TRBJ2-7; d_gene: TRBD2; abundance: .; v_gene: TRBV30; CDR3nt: TGTGCGGGGAAGCGGGAGGGCCTCGAGCAGTACTTC; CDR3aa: CAGKREGLEQYF
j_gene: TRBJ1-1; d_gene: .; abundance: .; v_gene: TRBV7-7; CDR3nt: TGTGCCAGCAGCAGATGGGGAACTGAAGCTTTCTTT; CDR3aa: CASSRWGTEAFF
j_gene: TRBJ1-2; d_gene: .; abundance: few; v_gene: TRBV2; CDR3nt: TGTGCCAGCAGTGGCCAAAGGGGCAGACGGGATGGCTACACCTTC; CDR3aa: CASSGQRGRRDGYTF
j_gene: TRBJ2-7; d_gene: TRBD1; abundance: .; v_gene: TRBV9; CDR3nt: TGTGCCAGCAGCGCGCCCACCCCAGGGGGCGAGCAGTACTTC; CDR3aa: CASSAPTPGGEQYF